A single sample is the source of the 18 T cell receptor beta chains below, sequenced in a study of shared clonotypes between healthy human individuals. The repertoire was sequenced with immunoSEQ multiplex PCR; TCRdb's copy has only in-frame clones and lacks some. Of over 2 million clones listed, approximately 95% are singletons. Input material: naive CD4+ T cells sorted from blood. Documented subset: CD45RA+ positively selected. Receptor source: a man younger than 35 in good health.

The J gene is TRBJ2-2, the V gene TRBV30; 8 nucleotides agree with TRBD2. Germline values: CDR1 GTSNPN, CDR2 SVGIG (reference sequence). Trimming removed 3 bases from V and 2 bases from J; junction bases left unmatched: 5. The CDR3 totals 15 residues. Written as DNA, the CDR3 is TGTGCCTGGAGAAAGACTAGCGCTAACACCGGGGAGCTGTTTTTT. It is translated as CAWRKTSANTGELFF.

This chain joins TRBV7-9 and TRBJ2-6; D remains ambiguous. Germline V gene sequence: CDR1 SEHNR, CDR2 FQNEAQ (reference sequence). The CDR3 loop spans 15 amino acids. Trimming took off 10 bases at V and 0 bases at J, with 13 bases between the two ends. The CDR3 reads CAIELGYSGANVLTF. CDR3 nucleotide sequence: TGTGCCATCGAGCTGGGATACTCTGGGGCCAACGTCCTGACTTTC.

V and J are TRBV5-1 and TRBJ2-7; D is undetermined. The germline V gene encodes CDR1 SGHRS and CDR2 YFSETQ. V was cut by 0 bases and J by 6 bases, with 7 bases left in between. The CDR3 length is 12 residues. CDR3 nucleotide sequence: TGCGCCAGCAGCTTGGACCCCCGCGAGCAGTACTTC. Amino acids: CASSLDPREQYF.

J is TRBJ2-7 and V is TRBV11-2; 7 bases line up with TRBD2. The germline V gene has CDR1 SGHAT and CDR2 FQNNGV. CDR3 length: 15 residues. V trimming: 8 bases; J trimming: 0 bases; junction bases outside the gene matches: 10. This CDR3 is CASRPWGRGSYEQYF. The CDR3 nucleotides read TGTGCCAGCCGCCCTTGGGGGAGGGGCTCCTACGAGCAGTACTTC.

This clone was found once. The rearrangement joins TRBV5-1 to TRBJ2-1; TRBD1 agrees at 10 bases. Germline V gives CDR1 SGHRS, CDR2 YFSETQ. Unmatched junction bases numbered 6, after V lost 7 bases and J lost 2 bases. The CDR3 runs 15 residues. The chain's CDR3 is CASGATGGAYNEQFF. In nucleotides, the CDR3 is TGCGCCAGCGGCGCGACAGGGGGCGCCTACAATGAGCAGTTCTTC. Together with reference TRBV5-1 and TRBJ2-1, the CDR3 gives the full variable domain: KAGVTQTPRYLIKTRGQQVTLSCSPISGHRSVSWYQQTPGQGLQFLFEYFSETQRNKGNFPGRFSGRQFSNSRSEMNVSTLELGDSALYLCASGATGGAYNEQFFGPGTRLTVL.

This chain connects TRBV11-2 to TRBJ2-4, with a tentative D call TRBD2 (5 bases). Trimming removed 2 bases from V and 0 bases from J, with 14 bases in between. Germline values: CDR1 SGHAT, CDR2 FQNNGV. The length of the CDR3 is 17 residues. In DNA form, the CDR3 reads TGTGCCAGCAGCTTATCCAGCGGTTTGGTAGCCAAAAACATTCAGTACTTC. Translating it yields CASSLSSGLVAKNIQYF.

This chain connects TRBV4-1 to TRBJ2-5, with TRBD2 matching over 7 bases. The CDR3 length is 17 residues. CDR1 and CDR2 from the germline V gene are MGHRA and YSYEKL. Unmatched junction bases numbered 8, after V lost 0 bases and J lost 1 base. The CDR3 region is CASSQDAGATIQETQYF. CDR3 DNA: TGCGCCAGCAGCCAAGATGCGGGAGCAACAATCCAAGAGACCCAGTACTTC.

The rearrangement joins TRBV5-4 to TRBJ1-1; unclear D gene. V lost 0 bases and J lost 1, with 7 bases in between. The CDR3 length is 14 residues. The germline gives CDR1 SGHNT, CDR2 YYREEE (reference sequence). CDR3 sequence: CASSLVVGNTEAFF. Here the CDR3 DNA reads TGTGCCAGCAGCTTGGTCGTCGGGAACACTGAAGCTTTCTTT.

The chain recombines TRBV6-5 with TRBJ2-3; 8 nucleotides line up with TRBD1. This CDR3 spans 15 amino acids. Germline V gives CDR1 MNHEY, CDR2 SVGAGI. Trimming cost V 0 bases and J 2 bases; bases outside gene matches: 1. The CDR3 reads CASSYSTGATDTQYF. CDR3 DNA sequence: TGTGCCAGCAGTTACTCGACAGGGGCCACAGATACGCAGTATTTT.

The chain joins TRBV7-9 to TRBJ1-5; the D is unclear. Germline loops: CDR1 SEHNR, CDR2 FQNEAQ (reference sequence). V lost 1 base to trimming and J lost 6 bases, with 10 bases between them. The CDR3 loop spans 14 amino acids. The CDR3 sequence: CASSLGGFSQPQHF. The DNA of the CDR3 is TGTGCCAGCAGCTTAGGAGGGTTTAGTCAGCCCCAGCATTTT.

This clone showed up just once. This rearrangement joins TRBV7-2 to TRBJ2-5; 12 bases agree with TRBD2. The germline gives CDR1 SGHTA, CDR2 FQGNSA. CDR3 length: 16 amino acids. Losses at the gene ends were 5 bases for V and 4 bases for J; bases not matched to a gene: 8. The CDR3 spells CASSPGRTSGAETQYF. CDR3 bases: TGTGCCAGCAGCCCCGGCCGGACTAGCGGGGCAGAGACCCAGTACTTC.

The chain links TRBV10-1 to TRBJ2-3; D ambiguous. Germline values: CDR1 WNHNN, CDR2 SYGVQD (reference sequence). The CDR3 spans 12 residues. Trimming removed 0 bases at V and 7 bases at J, with 5 bases between. The CDR3 loop is CASSESVYTQYF. The CDR3, as DNA: TGCGCCAGCAGTGAGTCAGTGTATACGCAGTATTTT.

The chain uses TRBV6-5 and TRBJ1-6, with D hard to call. The CDR3 spans 14 residues. V was trimmed by 8 bases and J by 1 base, leaving 9 bases between them. Germline CDR1 MNHEY, CDR2 SVGAGI. The CDR3 spells CASGPDSYNSPLHF. The DNA of the CDR3 is TGTGCCAGCGGGCCAGATTCCTATAATTCACCCCTCCACTTT.

CDR3 region: CASSLGENDEKLFF. The DNA for the CDR3 is TGTGCCAGCAGCTTAGGGGAGAATGATGAAAAACTGTTTTTT. This chain links TRBV7-9 with TRBJ1-4; D remains unclear. The CDR3 loop spans 14 amino acids. In germline, CDR1 is SEHNR, CDR2 FQNEAQ (reference sequence). Trimming left V 1 base short and J 6 bases short, with 9 bases between.

The chain is built from TRBV4-1 and TRBJ1-6, with TRBD1 matching 9 bases. The CDR3 totals 15 residues. CDR1 is MGHRA, CDR2 YSYEKL, per germline. J lost 10 bases, V lost 1 base, and 5 bases had no gene match. CDR3 sequence: CASSQAGTGISPLHF. For the CDR3, the DNA is TGCGCCAGCAGCCAAGCCGGGACAGGGATCTCACCCCTCCACTTT.

The J gene is TRBJ1-2, the V gene TRBV6-4; TRBD1 is a possible D gene (6 bases). Trimming removed 6 bases from V and 6 bases from J, with 29 bases in between. This CDR3 has 18 amino acids. Germline CDR1 and CDR2: MRHNA and SNTAGT. The CDR3: CASSESRRRGTTEDGYTF. CDR3 coding DNA: TGTGCCAGCAGCGAAAGCCGGAGGCGTGGGACAACCGAGGATGGCTACACCTTC.

As to this clone: The sample carries other DNA sequences with the same CDR3. V is TRBV7-2 and J is TRBJ1-2; D is uncertain. Looked up from germline, CDR1 is SGHTA and CDR2 is FQGNSA. This CDR3 comprises 13 residues. V was cut by 5 bases and J by 4 bases, with 11 bases left in between. This CDR3 is CASSLPGSYGYTF. In nucleotides, the CDR3 is TGTGCCAGCAGCCTACCGGGGTCCTATGGCTACACCTTC.

This rearrangement joins TRBV11-3 to TRBJ2-2, with TRBD2 as a possible D gene (5 bases). The CDR3 totals 14 residues. The V and J ends lost 5 bases and 1 base respectively, with 8 bases between them. Per the germline V gene, CDR1 is SGHNT and CDR2 is YENEEA. CDR3 amino acids: CASSLRGNTGELFF. The CDR3, as DNA: TGTGCCAGCAGCCTCCGGGGGAACACCGGGGAGCTGTTTTTT.